Presented here are 14 T cell receptor beta chains from one specimen sequenced in a study of blood T cell repertoires in COVID-19. Some clones are missing from TCRdb's copy, which holds only in-frame ones; the method was immunoSEQ multiplex PCR. This table holds 200,000 to 250,000 clones, over 75% found once. The sequencing sample was made of peripheral blood. The receptors come from a man aged 45-65 years with COVID-19, enrolled during active disease.

The chain uses TRBV13 and TRBJ2-7; 10 bases fit TRBD1. The CDR3 runs 16 residues. Looked up from germline, CDR1 is PRHDT and CDR2 is FYEKMQ (reference sequence). Losses at the gene ends were 3 bases for V and 7 bases for J; bases not matched to a gene: 12. The CDR3 nucleotides read TGTGCCAGCAGCTTTCGACCGGGACAGGGGAGAGGAGAGCAGTACTTC. Protein product: CASSFRPGQGRGEQYF. Combining the CDR3 with reference TRBV13 and TRBJ2-7 gives the whole variable domain AAGVIQSPRHLIKEKRETATLKCYPIPRHDTVYWYQQGPGQDPQFLISFYEKMQSDKGSIPDRFSAQQFSDYHSELNMSSLELGDSALYFCASSFRPGQGRGEQYFGPGTRLTVT.

This chain joins TRBV24-1 and TRBJ2-5; D may be TRBD1 (5 bases). The CDR3 extends over 15 amino acids. The ends were cut back, 3 bases at V and 4 bases at J, with 14 bases in the middle. Looked up from germline, CDR1 is KGHDR and CDR2 is SFDVKD. CDR3 coding DNA: TGTGCCACCAGTGATCCCGGACCCACAGGAGAGACCCAGTACTTC. This translates into CATSDPGPTGETQYF.

This chain uses TRBV11-2 with TRBJ2-7; 9 bases line up with TRBD1. J gave up 1 base and V 1 base, and 5 bases lay outside the gene matches. Germline values: CDR1 SGHAT, CDR2 FQNNGV. There are 16 residues in the CDR3. The CDR3 spells CASSLGGTGSSYEQYF. The CDR3 bases are TGTGCCAGCAGCTTAGGTGGGACAGGGAGTTCCTACGAGCAGTACTTC.

This chain joins TRBV7-9 and TRBJ2-1; D possibly corresponds to TRBD2 (6 bases). This CDR3 contains 14 residues. Germline values: CDR1 SEHNR, CDR2 FQNEAQ (reference sequence). Trimming stripped 11 bases from V and 1 base from J, with 15 bases between. In DNA form, the CDR3 reads TGTGCCTCAGATGGGGACTTTTCCTACAATGAGCAGTTCTTC. Translation gives CASDGDFSYNEQFF. Variable domain in full (rest from reference TRBV7-9 and TRBJ2-1): DTGVSQNPRHKITKRGQNVTFRCDPISEHNRLYWYRQTLGQGPEFLTYFQNEAQLEKSRLLSDRFSAERPKGSFSTLEIQRTEQGDSAMYLCASDGDFSYNEQFFGPGTRLTVL.

This rearrangement joins TRBV19 to TRBJ2-3; 9 nucleotides agree with TRBD2. The V segment lost 3 bases and the J segment 2 bases; nucleotides outside the gene matches: 9. The CDR3 has 17 amino acids. CDR1 and CDR2 from the germline V gene are LNHDA and SQIVND (reference sequence). The CDR3 DNA sequence: TGTGCCAGTAGTATCCAGGGGCTAGCGGGGCCCACAGATACGCAGTATTTT. Protein: CASSIQGLAGPTDTQYF. Full variable domain (remainder filled in from reference TRBV19 and TRBJ2-3): DGGITQSPKYLFRKEGQNVTLSCEQNLNHDAMYWYRQDPGQGLRLIYYSQIVNDFQKGDIAEGYSVSREKKESFPLTVTSAQKNPTAFYLCASSIQGLAGPTDTQYFGPGTRLTVL.

The chain recombines TRBV4-2 with TRBJ1-2; 7 bases agree with TRBD1. Trimming took 0 bases from V and 0 from J; bases not matched to a gene: 4. CDR3 length: 16 amino acids. The V gene's germline CDR1 is LGHNA and CDR2 YNFKEQ. For the CDR3, the DNA is TGTGCCAGCAGCCAAGATACCCAGGGGGCTAACTATGGCTACACCTTC. This sequence encodes CASSQDTQGANYGYTF.

The CDR3 DNA sequence: TGCGCCAGCAGCTCGGACAGGTTGAGTGAGCAGTTCTTC. Protein: CASSSDRLSEQFF. This sequence joins TRBV5-1 and TRBJ2-1, with 7 bases identical to TRBD1. The V gene's germline CDR1 is SGHRS and CDR2 YFSETQ. The ends lost 3 bases at V and 9 bases at J; junction bases unmatched: 6. The CDR3 spans 13 residues.

In this sample, this clone turned up a few times. The rearrangement links TRBV29-1 to TRBJ2-2; D remains ambiguous. Germline V gene sequence: CDR1 SQVTM, CDR2 ANQGSEA. The CDR3 is 12 amino acids. The V gene lost 5 bases and the J gene lost 2 bases, with 6 bases spanning the gap. CDR3: CSVQENTGELFF. For the CDR3, the DNA is TGCAGCGTTCAGGAAAACACCGGGGAGCTGTTTTTT.

The chain recombines TRBV3-1 (or the pseudogene TRBV3-2) with TRBJ2-7, with D perhaps matching TRBD2 (7 bases). This CDR3 contains 15 residues. V gave up 5 bases and J gave up 4 bases, with 18 bases separating them. CDR1 and CDR2 (germline): LGHDT, YNNKEL (reference sequence). The CDR3 region is CASSRVGGRGYEQYF. Written as DNA, the CDR3 is TGTGCCAGCAGCAGGGTCGGGGGGCGCGGGTACGAGCAGTACTTC.

In its sample, this clone was seen once. The chain combines TRBV29-1 with TRBJ1-1; TRBD1 matches 8 bases. Germline V gives CDR1 SQVTM, CDR2 ANQGSEA. With 6 bases clipped from V and 0 bases from J, the junction kept 3 bases outside the gene matches. This CDR3 contains 13 residues. The CDR3 bases are TGCAGCGTGGCGACAGGGGTGAACACTGAAGCTTTCTTT. Translated, it gives CSVATGVNTEAFF.

The CDR3 sequence: CASSHTSGSLRLGGRFHYGYTF. The CDR3, as DNA: TGTGCCAGCAGCCACACGAGCGGGTCCCTGAGGCTAGGGGGCAGATTTCACTATGGCTACACCTTC. The chain combines TRBV14 with TRBJ1-2; 7 bases line up with TRBD1. Germline trimming cut 3 bases from V and 3 bases from J; bases unmatched to any gene: 28. The CDR3 is 22 residues long. CDR1 is SGHDN and CDR2 is FVKESK in the germline V gene.

This sequence joins TRBV7-2 and TRBJ2-1; no clear D. The V end lost 5 bases, the J end lost 6 bases, and 14 bases lay between the germline ends. The CDR3 has 14 residues. The germline CDR1 and CDR2 sequences are SGHTA and FQGNSA. CDR3: CASSPMRIGNEQFF. DNA for the CDR3: TGTGCCAGCAGCCCCATGCGTATCGGCAATGAGCAGTTCTTC.

The chain carries TRBV6-5 and TRBJ2-1; 11 bases fit TRBD2. CDR1 is MNHEY, CDR2 SVGAGI, per germline. This CDR3 region has 15 residues. V shed 8 bases and J 10 bases; nucleotides not matched to a gene: 13. In nucleotides, the CDR3 is TGTGCCAGCCCGGGCATAGCGGGGGGGCCTGGGGAGCAGTTCTTC. It codes for CASPGIAGGPGEQFF.

The chain is built from TRBV30 and TRBJ2-5; D gene uncertain. Germline V gene sequence: CDR1 GTSNPN, CDR2 SVGIG (reference sequence). The CDR3 extends over 14 amino acids. V was cut by 2 bases and J by 1 base, with 11 bases left in between. The CDR3 DNA is TGTGCCTGGAGTAAAAACAGCCTCCAAGAGACCCAGTACTTC. It translates to CAWSKNSLQETQYF.